This T cell receptor (beta chain) was documented in a study of blood T cell repertoires in COVID-19. Overall study context: Italy, Spain and the United States were the sources of the convalescent and acute COVID-19 samples. PBMCs, B-cell-depleted T cells, or T cells were the source of the cDNA or gDNA that made up the material.

In the original workflow: It was from reference gene primer amplification that nucleated cell counts were estimated. Profiled with immunoSEQ multiplex PCR; TCRdb holds only in-frame clones, not every one. D and trimming come from the DNA, and the V and J calls and clone size come from that table. In the table there are 150,000 to 200,000 clones, roughly 80% of which are singletons. This CDR3 has 15 residues. Germline V gene lookup returns CDR1 SGHTA and CDR2 FQGNSA. V lost 3 bases to trimming and J lost 4 bases; unmatched junction nucleotides: 7. Sequencing used peripheral blood. The receptor's source is a man aged 55 to 69 with active or convalescent COVID-19. J is TRBJ2-7 and V is TRBV7-2, with 9 positions matching TRBD1. The CDR3 nucleotides are TGTGCCAGCAGCTTGATACCGGGACAGGGTTACGAGCAGTACTTC. It codes for CASSLIPGQGYEQYF.